This T cell receptor (beta chain) comes out of a study of blood T cell repertoires in COVID-19. Original methodology: It was from reference gene primer amplification that nucleated cell counts were estimated. Sequenced by immunoSEQ multiplex PCR; TCRdb stores in-frame clones only, minus some. From that table come the V and J calls and clone size; the DNA was used to work out D and trimming. The data hold over 150,000 clones, with 88% observed a single time. This CDR3 is built from 15 residues. Trimming stripped 5 bases from V and 5 bases from J, with 13 bases between. Germline V CDR1 and CDR2: MDHEN, SYDVKM. Living in about two dozen US areas, the participants were between 18 and 89 years of age. Self-reported history from a screening survey and questionnaire set each donor's cohort. Donors in Cohort 3 who had recovered were those with two negative PCRs, healthcare professional clearance, or resolution of their symptoms.

V is TRBV28 and J is TRBJ1-6; D gene uncertain. Sequenced material: PBMCs or T cells enriched from blood (not recorded which). This TCR was sampled from a woman aged 18-29 years who had recovered from COVID-19. CDR3 nucleotide sequence: TGTGCCAGCAGTACCTTCCCGAGGGATAATTCACCCCTCCACTTT. Encoded protein: CASSTFPRDNSPLHF.